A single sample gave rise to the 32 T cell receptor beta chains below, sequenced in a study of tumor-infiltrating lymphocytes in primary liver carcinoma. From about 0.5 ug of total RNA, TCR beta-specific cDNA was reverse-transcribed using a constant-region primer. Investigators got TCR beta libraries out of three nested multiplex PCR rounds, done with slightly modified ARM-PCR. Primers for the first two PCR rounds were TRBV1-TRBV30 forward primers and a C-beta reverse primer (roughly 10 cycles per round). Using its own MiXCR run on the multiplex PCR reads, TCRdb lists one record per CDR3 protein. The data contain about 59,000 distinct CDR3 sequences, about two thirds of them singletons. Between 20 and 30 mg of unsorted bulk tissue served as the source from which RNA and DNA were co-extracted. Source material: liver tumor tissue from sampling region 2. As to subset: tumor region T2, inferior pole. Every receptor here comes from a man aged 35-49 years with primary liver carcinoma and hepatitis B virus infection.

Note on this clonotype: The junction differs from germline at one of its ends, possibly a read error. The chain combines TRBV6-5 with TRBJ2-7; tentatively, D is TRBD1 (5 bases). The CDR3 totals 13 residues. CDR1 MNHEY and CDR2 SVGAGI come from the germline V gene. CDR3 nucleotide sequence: TGTACCAGCAGCTACGATAGGGGTGGCGAGCAGTACTTC. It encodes CTSSYDRGGEQYF.

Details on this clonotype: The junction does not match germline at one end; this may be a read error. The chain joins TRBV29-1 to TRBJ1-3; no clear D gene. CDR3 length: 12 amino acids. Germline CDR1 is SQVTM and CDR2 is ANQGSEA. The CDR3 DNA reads TGCAGCGTAAGGTTTAGTGGAAACACCTTATATTTC. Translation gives CSVRFSGNTLYF.

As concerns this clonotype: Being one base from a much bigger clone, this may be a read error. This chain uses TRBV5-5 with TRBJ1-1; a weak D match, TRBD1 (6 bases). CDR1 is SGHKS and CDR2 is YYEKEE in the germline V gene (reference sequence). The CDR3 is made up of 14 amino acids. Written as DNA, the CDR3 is TGTGCCAGCAGCTTGTACTACAGGGAGGCTGAAGCTTTATTT. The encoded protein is CASSLYYREAEALF.

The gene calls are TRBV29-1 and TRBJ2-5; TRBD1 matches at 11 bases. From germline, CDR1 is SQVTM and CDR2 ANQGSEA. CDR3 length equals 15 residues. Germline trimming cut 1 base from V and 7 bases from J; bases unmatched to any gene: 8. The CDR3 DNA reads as TGCAGCGTTGAAGCGGACAGGGGGCGAGTAGCGACCCAGTACTTC. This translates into CSVEADRGRVATQYF.

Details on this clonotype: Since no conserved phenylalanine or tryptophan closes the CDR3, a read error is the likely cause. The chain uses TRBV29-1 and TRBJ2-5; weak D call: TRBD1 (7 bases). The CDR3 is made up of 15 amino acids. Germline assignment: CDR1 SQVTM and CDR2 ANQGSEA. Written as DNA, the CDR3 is TGCAGCATTGAAACGGAGAGGGGGCGGGGTGAGACCCAGTACCTC. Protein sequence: CSIETERGRGETQYL.

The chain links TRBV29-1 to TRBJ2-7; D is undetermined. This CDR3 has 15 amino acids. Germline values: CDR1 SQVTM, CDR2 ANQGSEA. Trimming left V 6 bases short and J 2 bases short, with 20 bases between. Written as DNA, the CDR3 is TGCAGCGTCGTTGAGAACAAGCAAAACCCCTACGAGCAGTACTTC. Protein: CSVVENKQNPYEQYF.

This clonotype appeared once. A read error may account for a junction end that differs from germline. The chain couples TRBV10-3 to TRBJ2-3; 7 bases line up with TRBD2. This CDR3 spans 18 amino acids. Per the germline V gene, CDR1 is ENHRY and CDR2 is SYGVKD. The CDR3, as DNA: TGTGTCATCAGTGAGCCCCTCCGACTAGCTGGAACCACAGATACGCAGTATTTT. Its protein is CVISEPLRLAGTTDTQYF.

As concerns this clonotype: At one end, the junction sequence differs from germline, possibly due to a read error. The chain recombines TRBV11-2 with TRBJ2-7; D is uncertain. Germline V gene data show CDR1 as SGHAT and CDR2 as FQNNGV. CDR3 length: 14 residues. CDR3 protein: CASSYNRNSHEQYF. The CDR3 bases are TGTGCCAGCAGCTATAATAGGAACTCCCACGAGCAGTACTTC.

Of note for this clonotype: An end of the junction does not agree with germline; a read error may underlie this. The CDR3 region has the DNA TGTGTCAGCAGCTCGGACCCTCTGGGTGAGCAGTTCTTC. Translation gives CVSSSDPLGEQFF. This sequence joins TRBV11-3 and TRBJ2-1, with no clear D. Germline V CDR1 and CDR2: SGHNT, YENEEA. CDR3 size: 13 residues.

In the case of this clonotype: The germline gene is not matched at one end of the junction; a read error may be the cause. The CDR3: CASSLFRGQGSLPSSYDEQFF. CDR3 DNA sequence: TGTGCCAGCAGCCTATTCCGGGGACAGGGGTCCCTCCCTAGCTCCTACGATGAGCAGTTCTTC. The chain uses TRBV28 and TRBJ2-1, with 10 positions matching TRBD1. The germline V gene encodes CDR1 MDHEN and CDR2 SYDVKM. The CDR3 totals 21 residues.

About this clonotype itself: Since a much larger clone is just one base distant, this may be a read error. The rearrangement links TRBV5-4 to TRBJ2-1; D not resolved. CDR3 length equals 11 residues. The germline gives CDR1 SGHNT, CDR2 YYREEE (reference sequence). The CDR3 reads CASSSYNGQFF. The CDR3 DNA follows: TGTGCCAGCAGCTCCTACAATGGGCAGTTCTTC.

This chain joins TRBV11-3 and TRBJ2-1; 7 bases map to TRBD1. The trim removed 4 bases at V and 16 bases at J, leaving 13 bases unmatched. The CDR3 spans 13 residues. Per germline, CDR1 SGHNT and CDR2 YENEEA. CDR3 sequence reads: CASSSPRVRGHFF. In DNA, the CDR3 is TGTGCCAGCAGCTCACCTCGGGTTAGGGGGCACTTCTTC.

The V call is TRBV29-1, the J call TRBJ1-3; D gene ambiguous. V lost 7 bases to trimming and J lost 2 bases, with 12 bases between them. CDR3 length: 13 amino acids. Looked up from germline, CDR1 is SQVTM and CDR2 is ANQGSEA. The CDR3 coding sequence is TGCAGCGCCGAGAGGGAGGCTGGAAACACCATATATTTT. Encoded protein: CSAEREAGNTIYF.

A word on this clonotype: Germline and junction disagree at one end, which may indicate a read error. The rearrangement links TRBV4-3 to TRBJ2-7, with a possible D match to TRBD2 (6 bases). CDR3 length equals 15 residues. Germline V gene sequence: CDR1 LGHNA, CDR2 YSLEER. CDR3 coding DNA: TGCGCCAGCAGCCAAGATCGGGAGACTACCTATGAGCAATACTTC. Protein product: CASSQDRETTYEQYF.

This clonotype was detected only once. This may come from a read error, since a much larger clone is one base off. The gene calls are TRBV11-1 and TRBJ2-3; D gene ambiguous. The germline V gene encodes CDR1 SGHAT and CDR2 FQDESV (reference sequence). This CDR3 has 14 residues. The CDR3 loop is CAISPKGPFDTQYF. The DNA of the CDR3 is TGTGCCATCAGCCCTAAGGGCCCGTTTGATACGCAGTATTTT.

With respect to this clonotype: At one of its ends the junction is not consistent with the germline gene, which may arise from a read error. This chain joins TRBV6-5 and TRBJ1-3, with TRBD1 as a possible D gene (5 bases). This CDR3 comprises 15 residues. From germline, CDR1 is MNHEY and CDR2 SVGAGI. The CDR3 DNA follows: TGTGCCAGTAGTTTCGGGGCCAGCTCTGGAAACACCATATATTTT. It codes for CASSFGASSGNTIYF.

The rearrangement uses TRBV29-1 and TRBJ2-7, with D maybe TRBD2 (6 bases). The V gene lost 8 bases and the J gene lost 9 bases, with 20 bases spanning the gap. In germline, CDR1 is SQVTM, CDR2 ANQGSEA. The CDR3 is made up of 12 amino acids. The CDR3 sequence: CSIRQGGNGQYF. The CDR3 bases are TGCAGCATTCGTCAAGGAGGGAACGGGCAGTACTTC.

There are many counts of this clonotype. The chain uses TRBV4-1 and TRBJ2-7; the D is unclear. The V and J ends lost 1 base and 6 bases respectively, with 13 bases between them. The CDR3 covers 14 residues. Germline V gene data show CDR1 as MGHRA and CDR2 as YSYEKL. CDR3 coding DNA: TGCGCCAGCAGCCAAGTACAGAGTAAGGGCGAGCAGTACTTC. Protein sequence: CASSQVQSKGEQYF.

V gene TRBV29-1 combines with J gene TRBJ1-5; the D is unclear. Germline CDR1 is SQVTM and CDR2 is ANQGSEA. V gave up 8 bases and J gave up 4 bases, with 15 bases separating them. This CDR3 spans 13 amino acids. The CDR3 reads CSSGEGANQPQHF. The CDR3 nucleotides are TGCAGCTCCGGAGAGGGAGCGAATCAGCCCCAGCATTTT.

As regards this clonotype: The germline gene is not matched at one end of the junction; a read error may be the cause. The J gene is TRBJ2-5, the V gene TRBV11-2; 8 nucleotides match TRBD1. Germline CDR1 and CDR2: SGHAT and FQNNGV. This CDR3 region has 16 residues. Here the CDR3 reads CAGSLTAGGSGETQYF. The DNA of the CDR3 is TGTGCCGGCAGTTTAACAGCAGGGGGCTCCGGGGAGACCCAGTACTTC.

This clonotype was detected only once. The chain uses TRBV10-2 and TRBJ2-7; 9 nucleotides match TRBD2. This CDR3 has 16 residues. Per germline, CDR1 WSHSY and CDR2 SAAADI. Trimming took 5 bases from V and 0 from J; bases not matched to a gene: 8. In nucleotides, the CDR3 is TGCGCCAGCAGTCGGTCTAGCGGGACTGACTCCTACGAGCAGTACTTC. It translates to CASSRSSGTDSYEQYF.

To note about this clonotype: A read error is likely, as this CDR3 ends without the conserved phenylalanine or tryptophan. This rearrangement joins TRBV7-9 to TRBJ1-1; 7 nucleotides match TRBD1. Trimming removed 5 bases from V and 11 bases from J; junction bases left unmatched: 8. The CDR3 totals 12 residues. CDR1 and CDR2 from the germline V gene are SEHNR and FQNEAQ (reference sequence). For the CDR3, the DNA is TGTGCCAGCAGCCAGACAGGGTTCACTGCTTTCTCT. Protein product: CASSQTGFTAFS.

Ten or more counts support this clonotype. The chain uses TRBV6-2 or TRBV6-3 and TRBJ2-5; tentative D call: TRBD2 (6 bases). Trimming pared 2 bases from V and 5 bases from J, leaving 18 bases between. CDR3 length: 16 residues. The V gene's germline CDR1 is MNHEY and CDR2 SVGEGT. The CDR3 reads CASSYLGRDYLETQYF. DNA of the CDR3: TGTGCCAGCAGTTACCTTGGGCGGGATTACTTGGAGACCCAGTACTTC.

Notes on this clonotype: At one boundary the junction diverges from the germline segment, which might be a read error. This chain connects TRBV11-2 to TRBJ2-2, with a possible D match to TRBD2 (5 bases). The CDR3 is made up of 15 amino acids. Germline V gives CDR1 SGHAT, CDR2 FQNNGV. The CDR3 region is CASSFARSNAGELFF. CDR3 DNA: TGTGCCAGCAGCTTTGCGAGATCGAACGCCGGGGAGTTGTTTTTT.

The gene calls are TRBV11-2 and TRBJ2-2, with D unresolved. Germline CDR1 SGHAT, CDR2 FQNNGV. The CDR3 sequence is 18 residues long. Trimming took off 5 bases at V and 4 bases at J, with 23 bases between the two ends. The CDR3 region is CASSLYTLTSVSTGELFF. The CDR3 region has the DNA TGTGCCAGCAGCCTTTATACTCTGACCAGCGTTAGCACCGGGGAGCTGTTTTTT.

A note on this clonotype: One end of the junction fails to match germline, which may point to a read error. CDR3 amino acids: CDSSFTGASDVQYF. In DNA, the CDR3 is TGTGACAGCAGTTTTACCGGGGCTAGCGACGTGCAGTACTTC. The rearrangement joins TRBV6-5 to TRBJ2-7, with TRBD2 as a possible D gene (6 bases). The length of the CDR3 is 14 residues. The germline V gene encodes CDR1 MNHEY and CDR2 SVGAGI.

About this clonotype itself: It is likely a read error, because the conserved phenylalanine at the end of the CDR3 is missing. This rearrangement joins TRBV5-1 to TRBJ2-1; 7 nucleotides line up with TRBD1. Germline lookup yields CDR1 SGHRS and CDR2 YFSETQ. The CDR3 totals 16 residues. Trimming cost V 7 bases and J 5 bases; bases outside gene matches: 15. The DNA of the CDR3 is TGCGCCAGCGGCCTTCCAGGGGGTGGGTGGAACAATGAGCAGTTCTAT. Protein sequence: CASGLPGGGWNNEQFY.

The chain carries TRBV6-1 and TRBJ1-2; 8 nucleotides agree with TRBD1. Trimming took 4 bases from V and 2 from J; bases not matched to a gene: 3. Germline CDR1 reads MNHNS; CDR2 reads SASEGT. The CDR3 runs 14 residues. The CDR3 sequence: CASSAGGANYGYTF. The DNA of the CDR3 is TGTGCCAGCAGTGCAGGGGGCGCCAACTATGGCTACACCTTC.

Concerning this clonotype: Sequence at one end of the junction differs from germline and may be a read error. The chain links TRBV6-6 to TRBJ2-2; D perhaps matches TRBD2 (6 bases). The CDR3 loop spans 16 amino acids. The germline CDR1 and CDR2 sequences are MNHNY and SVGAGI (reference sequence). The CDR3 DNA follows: TGTGCCACCAGTACTCCCTCGGGAGCTGACACCGGGGAGCTGTTTTTT. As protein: CATSTPSGADTGELFF.

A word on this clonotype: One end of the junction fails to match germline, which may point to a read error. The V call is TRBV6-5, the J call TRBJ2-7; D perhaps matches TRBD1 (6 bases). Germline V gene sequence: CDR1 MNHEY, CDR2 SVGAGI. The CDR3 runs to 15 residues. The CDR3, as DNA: TGTGCAACAATACGTAGGGGGATCTACGCCTACGAGCAGCACTTC. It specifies CATIRRGIYAYEQHF.

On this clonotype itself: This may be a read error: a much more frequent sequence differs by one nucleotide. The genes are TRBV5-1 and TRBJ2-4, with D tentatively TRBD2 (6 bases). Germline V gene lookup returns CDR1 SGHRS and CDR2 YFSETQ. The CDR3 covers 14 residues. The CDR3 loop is CSSSFGTLENIQYF. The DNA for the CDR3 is TGCTCCAGCAGCTTCGGGACTCTGGAAAACATTCAGTACTTC.

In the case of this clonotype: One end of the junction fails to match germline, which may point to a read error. The CDR3 nucleotides read TGCGCCAGCGCACAGACGGACATGTTCTCCGGGGAGCTATTTTTT. Amino acids: CASAQTDMFSGELFF. The chain is built from TRBV4-1 and TRBJ2-2; D tentatively fits TRBD1 or TRBD2 (5 bases each). This CDR3 region has 15 residues. Germline V gene lookup returns CDR1 MGHRA and CDR2 YSYEKL.